A selection of T cell receptor beta chains follows, all from one sample in a study of control samples from healthy donors and cancer patients. The repertoire was sequenced with immunoSEQ multiplex PCR; TCRdb's copy has only in-frame clones and lacks some. The sample contains around 130,000 clones, roughly 90% of which appear only once. The sequenced material came from blood. These receptors came from a man aged 45-65 years in good health. Both conserved end residues are part of each CDR3. D genes are given only for firm matches. Expanded clones are given a class, and other clones once, few, many or no size at all.

abundance	v_gene	j_gene	d_gene	CDR3nt	CDR3aa
-	TRBV29-1	TRBJ1-1	-	TGCGGCGTAGCCACAGATTTGAACACTGAAGCTTTCTTT	CGVATDLNTEAFF
few	TRBV20-1	TRBJ1-1	-	TGCAGTGCTAGAGGGACCTCTGAAGCTTTCTTT	CSARGTSEAFF
-	TRBV15	TRBJ2-7	-	TGTGCCACCAGCAGAGATCATCCAGGGATGGGATACGAGCAGTACTTC	CATSRDHPGMGYEQYF
-	TRBV11-2	TRBJ1-3	-	TGTGCCAGCAGCTTAGGGGGGGGATCGGGAAACACCATATATTTT	CASSLGGGSGNTIYF
-	TRBV9	TRBJ2-2	-	TGTGCCAGCAGCGTACAGGGGACCAACACCGGGGAGCTGTTTTTT	CASSVQGTNTGELFF
once	TRBV9	TRBJ1-2	-	TGTGCCAGCAGCGTAGGTGATGGACTAAACTATGGCTACACCTTC	CASSVGDGLNYGYTF
-	TRBV14	TRBJ2-5	-	TGTGCCAGCTCATATAACCTCGGGGAGACCCAGTACTTC	CASSYNLGETQYF
-	TRBV5-5	TRBJ2-6	-	TGTGCCAGCAGCTCACAGGGTTACGGGGCCAACGTCCTGACTTTC	CASSSQGYGANVLTF
-	TRBV7-2	TRBJ2-1	-	TGTGCCAGCAGCGGGGGGGCGGTTCACAATGAGCAGTTCTTC	CASSGGAVHNEQFF
-	TRBV21-1	TRBJ2-2	-	TGTGCCAGCAGCTTAAATGTGTCCGGGATGAGTTACACCGGGGAGCTGTTTTTT	CASSLNVSGMSYTGELFF
-	TRBV7-6	TRBJ2-7	-	TGTGCCAGCAGCTTTTATCAGGTAAGACTGGGGGCTCAGCAGTACTTC	CASSFYQVRLGAQQYF
once	TRBV29-1	TRBJ2-5	-	TGCAGCGTTGCGAGGACGGCTCAAGAGACCCAGTACTTC	CSVARTAQETQYF
-	TRBV29-1	TRBJ1-5	TRBD1	TGCAGCGTTGGCGGACAGGGAGAAAATGGACCCCAGCATTTT	CSVGGQGENGPQHF
few	TRBV7-9	TRBJ2-1	-	TGTGCCAGCAGCTTAGGGTCGGGGGGCTGGTCCTACAATGAGCAGTTCTTC	CASSLGSGGWSYNEQFF
-	TRBV27	TRBJ1-2	-	TGTGCCAGCAGTAATAGGGGAGTAGATGGCTACACCTTC	CASSNRGVDGYTF
-	TRBV5-1	TRBJ2-7	-	TGCGCCAGCAGCTTACTCAGGGTCCCGACGGGCGAGCAGTACTTC	CASSLLRVPTGEQYF
-	TRBV9	TRBJ2-3	-	TGTGCCAGCAGCGTAGTCGAGGGGGGGCGAGGAGATACGCAGTATTTT	CASSVVEGGRGDTQYF
-	TRBV5-6	TRBJ1-5	TRBD1	TGTGCCAGCAGCTTTGGGACAGGGGGCGCGGGCAATCAGCCCCAGCATTTT	CASSFGTGGAGNQPQHF
-	TRBV2	TRBJ1-6	TRBD1	TGTGCCAGCAGTGGGGACAGGAATTCACCCCTCCACTTT	CASSGDRNSPLHF
once	TRBV3-1/TRBV3-2	TRBJ2-7	-	TGTGCCAGCAGACGGGGGACAACCACCTACGAGCAGTACTTC	CASRRGTTTYEQYF
-	TRBV9	TRBJ2-1	TRBD1	TGTGCCAGCAGCCGAGACAGGGGAGGCTACAATGAGCAGTTCTTC	CASSRDRGGYNEQFF
-	TRBV12-2	TRBJ1-4	-	TGTGCAAGTCGCCCCAACAGACAGGTTAATGAAAAACTGTTTTTT	CASRPNRQVNEKLFF
-	TRBV9	TRBJ1-2	-	TGTGCCAGCAGCGTCTATTCCAGTTGGGACGGCTACACCTTC	CASSVYSSWDGYTF
few	TRBV9	TRBJ2-5	TRBD2	TGTGCCAGCAGCGCTCCCTCGCGGGGGGGCGTGTATTCAGAAGAGACCCAGTACTTC	CASSAPSRGGVYSEETQYF
-	TRBV5-8	TRBJ1-4	TRBD1	TGTGCCAGCAGCCCGTCGACAGGGGGGAATGAAAAACTGTTTTTT	CASSPSTGGNEKLFF
-	TRBV7-9	TRBJ1-2	-	TGTGCCAGCAGCCCGAGGAGACAGGTTGAAAATGGCTACACCTTC	CASSPRRQVENGYTF
-	TRBV7-9	TRBJ2-1	TRBD1	TGTGCCAGCAGCAATACAGGGGACTACAATGAGCAGTTCTTC	CASSNTGDYNEQFF